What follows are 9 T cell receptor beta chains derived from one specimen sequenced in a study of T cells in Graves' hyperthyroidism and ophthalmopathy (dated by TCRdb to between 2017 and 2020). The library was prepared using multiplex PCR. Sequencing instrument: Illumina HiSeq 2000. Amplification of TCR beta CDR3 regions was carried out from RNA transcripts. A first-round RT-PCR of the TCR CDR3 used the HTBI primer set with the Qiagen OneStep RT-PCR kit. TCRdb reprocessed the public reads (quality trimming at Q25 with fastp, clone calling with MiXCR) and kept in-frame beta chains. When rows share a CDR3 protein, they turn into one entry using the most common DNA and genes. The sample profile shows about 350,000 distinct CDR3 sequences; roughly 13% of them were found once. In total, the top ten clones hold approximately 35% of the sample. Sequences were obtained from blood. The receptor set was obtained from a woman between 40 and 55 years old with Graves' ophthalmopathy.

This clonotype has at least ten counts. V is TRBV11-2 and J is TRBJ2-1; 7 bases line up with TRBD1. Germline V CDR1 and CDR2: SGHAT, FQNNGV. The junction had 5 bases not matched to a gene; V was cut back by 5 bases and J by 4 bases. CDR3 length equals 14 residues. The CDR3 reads CASSVGQLYNEQFF. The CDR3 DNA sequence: TGTGCCAGCAGCGTGGGACAGTTATACAATGAGCAGTTCTTC.

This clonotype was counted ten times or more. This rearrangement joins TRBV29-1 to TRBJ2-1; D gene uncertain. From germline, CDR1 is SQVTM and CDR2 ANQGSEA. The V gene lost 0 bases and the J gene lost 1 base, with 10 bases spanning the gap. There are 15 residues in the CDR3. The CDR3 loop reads CSVEDQGLSYNEQFF. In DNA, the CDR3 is TGCAGCGTTGAAGATCAAGGTTTGTCCTACAATGAGCAGTTCTTC.

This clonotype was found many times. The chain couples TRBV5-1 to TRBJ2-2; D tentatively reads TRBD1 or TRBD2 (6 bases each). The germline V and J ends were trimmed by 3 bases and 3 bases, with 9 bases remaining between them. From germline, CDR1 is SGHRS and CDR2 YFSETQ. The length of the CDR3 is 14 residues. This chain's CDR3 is CASSSGGDTGELFF. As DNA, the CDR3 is TGCGCCAGCAGCTCCGGGGGCGACACCGGGGAGCTGTTTTTT. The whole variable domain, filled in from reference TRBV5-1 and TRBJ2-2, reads KAGVTQTPRYLIKTRGQQVTLSCSPISGHRSVSWYQQTPGQGLQFLFEYFSETQRNKGNFPGRFSGRQFSNSRSEMNVSTLELGDSALYLCASSSGGDTGELFFGEGSRLTVL.

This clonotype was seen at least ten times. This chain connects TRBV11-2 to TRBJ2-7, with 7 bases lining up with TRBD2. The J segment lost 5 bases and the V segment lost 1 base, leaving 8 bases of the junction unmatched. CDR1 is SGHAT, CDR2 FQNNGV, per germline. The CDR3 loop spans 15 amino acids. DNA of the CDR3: TGTGCCAGCAGCTTAGCCGGGTCCCTAGCGGACGAGCAGTACTTC. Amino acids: CASSLAGSLADEQYF.

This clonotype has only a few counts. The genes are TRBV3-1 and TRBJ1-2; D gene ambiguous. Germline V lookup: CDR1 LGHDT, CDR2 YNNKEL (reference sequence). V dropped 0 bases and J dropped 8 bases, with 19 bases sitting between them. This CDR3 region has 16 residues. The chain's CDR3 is CASSQESSGSDMGYTF. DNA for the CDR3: TGTGCCAGCAGCCAAGAAAGTAGTGGGTCAGACATGGGCTACACCTTC.

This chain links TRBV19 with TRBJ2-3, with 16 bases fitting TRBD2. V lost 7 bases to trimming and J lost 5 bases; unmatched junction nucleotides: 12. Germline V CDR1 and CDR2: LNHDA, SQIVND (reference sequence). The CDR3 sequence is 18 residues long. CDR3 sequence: CASTGTSGGAVKGDTQYF. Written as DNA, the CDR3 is TGTGCCAGTACCGGGACTAGCGGGGGGGCCGTGAAGGGAGATACGCAGTATTTT.

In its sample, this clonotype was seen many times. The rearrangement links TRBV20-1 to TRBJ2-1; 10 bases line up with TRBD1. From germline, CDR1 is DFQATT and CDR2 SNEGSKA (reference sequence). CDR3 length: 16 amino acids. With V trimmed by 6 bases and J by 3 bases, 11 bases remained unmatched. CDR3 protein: CSAEEGTGVNYNEQFF. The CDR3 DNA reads TGCAGTGCGGAAGAGGGGACAGGGGTTAACTACAATGAGCAGTTCTTC.

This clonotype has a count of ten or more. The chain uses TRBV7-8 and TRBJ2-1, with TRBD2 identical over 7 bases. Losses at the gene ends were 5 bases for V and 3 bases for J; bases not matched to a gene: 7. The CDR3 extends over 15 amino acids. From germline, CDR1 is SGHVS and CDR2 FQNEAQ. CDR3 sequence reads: CASSATGTIYNEQFF. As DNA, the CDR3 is TGTGCCAGCAGCGCTACCGGGACTATCTACAATGAGCAGTTCTTC.

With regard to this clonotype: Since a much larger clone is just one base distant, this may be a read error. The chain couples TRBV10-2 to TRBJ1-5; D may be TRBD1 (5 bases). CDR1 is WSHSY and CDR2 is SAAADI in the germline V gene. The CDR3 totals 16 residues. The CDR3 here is CASSGQGVYSNQPRHF. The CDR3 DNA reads TGCGCCAGCAGTGGGCAGGGAGTATATAGCAATCAGCCCCGGCATTTT.